This T cell receptor beta chain was identified during a study of shared clonotypes between healthy human individuals. Deep-level assay runs were performed. Several immunoSEQ plates held equal portions of the genomic DNA taken from each subset. Approximately 27,000 T cell genomes, or 250 to 300 ng DNA, went into replicate PCRs of unsorted PBMC. Assay: immunoSEQ multiplex PCR; the TCRdb copy retains only in-frame clones and omits some. Found here are nearly 500,000 clones, 60% to 85% of them singletons; the top ten hold over 10%. Only Caucasian adults living in Nashville, Tennessee served as donors. The CDR3 length is 18 residues. Germline-derived CDR1 and CDR2 are SNHLY and FYNNEI. As to this clone: Its ends do not fully match the called genes, so a read error is possible.

Sequenced sample: PBMCs. This TCR derives from a woman in her thirties or forties in good health. Some clones in this sample may be carry-over from other donors' samples. The chain is built from TRBV2 and TRBJ2-3, with TRBD2 matching over 12 bases. The CDR3 coding sequence is TGTGACAGCAGTGCAATTGGACTAGCGGGATCTCAGGGGGACACGCAGTATTTT. Its translation is CDSSAIGLAGSQGDTQYF.